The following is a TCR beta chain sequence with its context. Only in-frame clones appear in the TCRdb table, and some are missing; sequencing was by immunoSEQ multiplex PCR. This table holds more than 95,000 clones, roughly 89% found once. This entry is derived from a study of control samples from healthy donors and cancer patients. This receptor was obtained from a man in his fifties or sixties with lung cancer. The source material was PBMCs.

The CDR3 DNA reads TGTGCCAGCAGCTTATCTTCCTCCGGGGAGCTGTTTTTT. Its protein is CASSLSSSGELFF. The rearrangement joins TRBV11-2 to TRBJ2-2, with unresolved D. Germline V lookup: CDR1 SGHAT, CDR2 FQNNGV. The CDR3 loop spans 13 amino acids. V gave up 2 bases and J gave up 6 bases, with 7 bases separating them.